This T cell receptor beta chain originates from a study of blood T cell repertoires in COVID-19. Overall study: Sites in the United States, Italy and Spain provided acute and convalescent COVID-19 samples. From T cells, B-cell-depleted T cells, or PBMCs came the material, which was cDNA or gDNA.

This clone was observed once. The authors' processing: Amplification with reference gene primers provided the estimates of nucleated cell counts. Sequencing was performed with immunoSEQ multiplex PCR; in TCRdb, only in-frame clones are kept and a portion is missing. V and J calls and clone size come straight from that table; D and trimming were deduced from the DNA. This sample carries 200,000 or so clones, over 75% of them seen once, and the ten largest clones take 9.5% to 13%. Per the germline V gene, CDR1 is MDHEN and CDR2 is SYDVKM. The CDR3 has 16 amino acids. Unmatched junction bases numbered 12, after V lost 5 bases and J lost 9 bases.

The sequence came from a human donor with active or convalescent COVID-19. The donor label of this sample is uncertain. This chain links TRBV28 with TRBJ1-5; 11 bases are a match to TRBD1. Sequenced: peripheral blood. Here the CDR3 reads CASSIPWTGGPGPQHF. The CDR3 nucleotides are TGTGCCAGCAGTATACCATGGACAGGGGGCCCGGGGCCCCAGCATTTT.